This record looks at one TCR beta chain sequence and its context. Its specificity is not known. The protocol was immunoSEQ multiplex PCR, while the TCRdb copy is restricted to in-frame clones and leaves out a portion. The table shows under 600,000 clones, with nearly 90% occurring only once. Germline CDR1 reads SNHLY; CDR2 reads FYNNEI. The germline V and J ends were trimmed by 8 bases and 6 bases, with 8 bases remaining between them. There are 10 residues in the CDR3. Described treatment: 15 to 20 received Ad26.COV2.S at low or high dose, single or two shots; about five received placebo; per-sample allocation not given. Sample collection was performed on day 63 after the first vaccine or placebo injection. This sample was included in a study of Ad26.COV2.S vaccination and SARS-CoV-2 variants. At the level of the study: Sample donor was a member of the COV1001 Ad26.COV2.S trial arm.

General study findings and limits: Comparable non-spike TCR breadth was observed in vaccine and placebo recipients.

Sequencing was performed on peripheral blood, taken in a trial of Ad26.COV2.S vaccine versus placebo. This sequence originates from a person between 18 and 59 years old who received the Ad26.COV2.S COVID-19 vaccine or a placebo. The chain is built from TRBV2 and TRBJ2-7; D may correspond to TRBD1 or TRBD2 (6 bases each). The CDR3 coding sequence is TGTGCCAGCCGGGGGCTCGAGCAGTACTTC. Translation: CASRGLEQYF. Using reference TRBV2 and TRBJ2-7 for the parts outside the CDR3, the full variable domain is EPEVTQTPSHQVTQMGQEVILRCVPISNHLYFYWYRQILGQKVEFLVSFYNNEISEKSEIFDDQFSVERPDGSNFTLKIRSTKLEDSAMYFCASRGLEQYFGPGTRLTVT.